This is a list of T cell receptor beta chains from one sample in a study of glioma-infiltrating T cells after dendritic cell vaccination. The data were produced by immunoSEQ multiplex PCR, yet TCRdb's version contains in-frame clones alone and is incomplete. The sample gives about 49,000 clones, approximately 85% of which show up once; 9.5% to 12% is in the top ten. Sequenced here: blood, sampled before dendritic cell vaccination. These receptors originate from a human donor with glioblastoma. The CDR3 runs from the conserved cysteine through the conserved F or W. The D gene is left open where the match is weak. Only part of the rows carry a size: once, few, many, or a class if the clone is expanded.

TRBJ2-7,NA,TRBD2,TRBV2,TGTGCCAGCAGTCGTACCGGGACTAGCGGGAGGGCGGTCCCCTACGAGCAGTACTTC,CASSRTGTSGRAVPYEQYF
TRBJ1-1,few,NA,TRBV6-6,TGTGCCAGCAACGAACAGGGAGAGGTCACTGAAGCTTTCTTT,CASNEQGEVTEAFF
TRBJ1-1,NA,NA,TRBV7-2,TGTGCCAGCAGCCCGCTTAGTACGACTGAAGCTTTCTTT,CASSPLSTTEAFF
TRBJ1-2,few,NA,TRBV19,TGTGCCAGTAGTATTCAGGGGAATGGCTACACCTTC,CASSIQGNGYTF
TRBJ2-3,once,NA,TRBV13,TGTGCCAGCAGCCCCGCGCGAGGGCGGGGCACAGATACGCAGTATTTT,CASSPARGRGTDTQYF
TRBJ1-1,NA,NA,TRBV10-2,TGCGCCAGCAGTGAGCCGACGCGGGGCACTGAAGCTTTCTTT,CASSEPTRGTEAFF
TRBJ1-1,NA,NA,TRBV6-4,TGTGCCAGCAGTGCCTCCCCCGGGAACACTGAAGCTTTCTTT,CASSASPGNTEAFF
TRBJ1-1,NA,NA,TRBV7-9,TGTGCCAGCAGGGGGCCCTTGGGCTCTGAAGCTTTCTTT,CASRGPLGSEAFF
TRBJ1-1,NA,TRBD1,TRBV12-5,TGTGCTAGTGGGGCACGGACAGGGGAGGCTTTCTTT,CASGARTGEAFF
TRBJ1-1,NA,TRBD1,TRBV7-9,TGTGCCAGCAGGCGTGGACAGGGAATGGGTGAAGCTTTCTTT,CASRRGQGMGEAFF
TRBJ2-1,few,TRBD1,TRBV4-2,TGTGCCAGCAGCCAAGAGGTCAAAGGGGGCCGCTCCTACAATGAGCAGTTCTTC,CASSQEVKGGRSYNEQFF
TRBJ2-1,NA,TRBD2,TRBV4-1,TGCGCCAGCAGCCAATTCGGACTAGCGGAGTACAATGAGCAGTTCTTC,CASSQFGLAEYNEQFF
TRBJ1-5,few,NA,TRBV7-9,TGTGCCAGCAGCCGTGCGGGGGAGAATCAGCCCCAGCATTTT,CASSRAGENQPQHF
TRBJ2-7,NA,TRBD1,TRBV15,TGTGCCACCCTAGCCGGGACAGGGGGCGACGAGCAGTACTTC,CATLAGTGGDEQYF
TRBJ1-5,NA,TRBD1,TRBV11-2,TGTGCCAGCAGCTTAGAGGCAGGGGGCAACCAGCCCCAGCATTTT,CASSLEAGGNQPQHF
TRBJ1-2,NA,TRBD1,TRBV19,TGTGCCAGTAGTATAGAGGCAGGGGGGAACTATGGCTACACCTTC,CASSIEAGGNYGYTF
TRBJ1-5,NA,NA,TRBV6-5,TGTGCCAGCACCCGGGGGGGAGAGAATCAGCCCCAGCATTTT,CASTRGGENQPQHF
TRBJ2-2,NA,TRBD1,TRBV5-1,TGCGCCAGCAGCCGACAGGGTGACACCGGGGAGCTGTTTTTT,CASSRQGDTGELFF
TRBJ2-5,NA,TRBD2,TRBV30,TGTGCCTGGAGTAGACTAGCGGGAAGTGAGACCCAGTACTTC,CAWSRLAGSETQYF
TRBJ2-5,NA,TRBD2,TRBV27,TGTGCCAGCAGTGGGACTAGCGGGAGTTTCGGGACCCAGTACTTC,CASSGTSGSFGTQYF
TRBJ2-3,few,TRBD2,TRBV11-3,TGTGCCAGCAGCAAGGGACTAGCGGGGACCACAGATACGCAGTATTTT,CASSKGLAGTTDTQYF
TRBJ1-2,NA,NA,TRBV5-1,TGCGCCAGCAGCCCAGGGGTGGGCCCCTATGGCTACACCTTC,CASSPGVGPYGYTF
TRBJ1-1,NA,NA,TRBV18,TGTGCCAGCTCATACGACAGGAACACTGAAGCTTTCTTT,CASSYDRNTEAFF
TRBJ1-5,NA,TRBD1,TRBV19,TGTGCCAGTAGTCCGTTTGGGACAGGGATTGTTCAGCCCCAGCATTTT,CASSPFGTGIVQPQHF
TRBJ1-2,once,TRBD1,TRBV18,TGTGCCAGCTCACCGAGGACAGGGGGGCCCAACTATGGCTACACCTTC,CASSPRTGGPNYGYTF
TRBJ1-5,NA,NA,TRBV30,TGTGCCTGGACACAGATGAATCAGCCCCAGCATTTT,CAWTQMNQPQHF
TRBJ2-5,NA,NA,TRBV10-3,TGTGCCATCAGTGAGGGAGTCGGAGCGGAGACCCAGTACTTC,CAISEGVGAETQYF
TRBJ2-5,once,TRBD2,TRBV5-1,TGCGCCAGCAGCTTGGGACTAGCGGGGAAAGAGACCCAGTACTTC,CASSLGLAGKETQYF
TRBJ2-1,NA,TRBD2,TRBV9,TGTGCCAGCAGCGTAGCGACTAGCAGCCATGAGCAGTTCTTC,CASSVATSSHEQFF
TRBJ1-3,NA,TRBD1,TRBV7-8,TGTGCCAGCAGGGACACAGGGGGCTCTGGAAACACCATATATTTT,CASRDTGGSGNTIYF
TRBJ2-1,NA,TRBD2,TRBV7-9,TGTGCCAGCAGCTCCGGGACTAGCGAGGGTAATGAGCAGTTCTTC,CASSSGTSEGNEQFF
TRBJ2-7,NA,TRBD1,TRBV6-1,TGTGCCAGCAGTGTTACCGCACCCGGACAGGGCTCTTTCTCCTACGAGCAGTACTTC,CASSVTAPGQGSFSYEQYF
TRBJ2-7,NA,NA,TRBV18,TGTGCCAGCTCACCACGGGGGGTCCTCTACGAGCAGTACTTC,CASSPRGVLYEQYF
TRBJ1-1,NA,NA,TRBV18,TGTGCCAGCTCACCTGAGATGGACACTGAAGCTTTCTTT,CASSPEMDTEAFF
TRBJ2-2,NA,NA,TRBV9,TGTGCCAGCAGCGTACCCAGCGGTCGGGAGCTGTTTTTT,CASSVPSGRELFF
TRBJ2-2,once,NA,TRBV6-5,TGTGCCAGTTCCTCCCGGGGGATGAACACCGGGGAGCTGTTTTTT,CASSSRGMNTGELFF
TRBJ2-5,NA,TRBD2,TRBV19,TGTGCCAGTAGTACCTCAACTAGCGGGGGGGAGACCCAGTACTTC,CASSTSTSGGETQYF
TRBJ2-2,NA,NA,TRBV19,TGTGCCAGTAGTCGGACAGTGAACACCGGGGAGCTGTTTTTT,CASSRTVNTGELFF
TRBJ1-5,NA,NA,TRBV4-1,TGCGCCAGCAGCCGCCTTTTACAGGGTATAGGGAATCAGCCCCAGCATTTT,CASSRLLQGIGNQPQHF
TRBJ2-1,NA,TRBD1,TRBV2,TGTGCCAGCAGTCCAAGACAGGGACGGGCGTATAATGAGCAGTTCTTC,CASSPRQGRAYNEQFF
TRBJ1-1,NA,NA,TRBV7-2,TGTGCCAGCAGCTTAGGAGCGATGAACACTGAAGCTTTCTTT,CASSLGAMNTEAFF
TRBJ2-7,NA,TRBD1,TRBV4-3,TGCGCCAGCAGCCAAGTGAGGGGGCTCAACTACGAGCAGTACTTC,CASSQVRGLNYEQYF
TRBJ1-2,once,NA,TRBV9,TGTGCCAGCAGCGTAGACGGGGTGCGGGGCTACACCTTC,CASSVDGVRGYTF
TRBJ2-7,NA,NA,TRBV18,TGTGCCAGCTCACCGAGGCCCTACGAGCAGTACTTC,CASSPRPYEQYF
TRBJ1-2,NA,NA,TRBV7-3,TGTGCCAGCAGCCCGTTGCCAGGGGACTATGGCTACACCTTC,CASSPLPGDYGYTF
TRBJ1-1,NA,TRBD1,TRBV5-6,TGTGCCAGCAGCTGGGACAGTTGGTCCGAAGGCACTGAAGCTTTCTTT,CASSWDSWSEGTEAFF
TRBJ1-1,NA,NA,TRBV6-1,TGTGCCAGCAGTGAAGCGCTAACAGCAACGATGAACACTGAAGCTTTCTTT,CASSEALTATMNTEAFF
TRBJ1-6,NA,NA,TRBV4-1,TGCGCCAGCAGCCAAGCCGGGGGGCAGGAAAGATCACCCCTCCACTTT,CASSQAGGQERSPLHF
TRBJ2-5,NA,TRBD1,TRBV9,TGTGCCAGCAGCGCAGGACAGGGGGCAGAGACCCAGTACTTC,CASSAGQGAETQYF
TRBJ2-3,NA,TRBD2,TRBV7-8,TGTGCCAGCAGCTTATCTAGCGGGGGGCCGGGCACAGATACGCAGTATTTT,CASSLSSGGPGTDTQYF
TRBJ1-5,NA,NA,TRBV7-2,TGTGCCAGCAGCTACGGGGGAGTTCGGCAGCCCCAGCATTTT,CASSYGGVRQPQHF